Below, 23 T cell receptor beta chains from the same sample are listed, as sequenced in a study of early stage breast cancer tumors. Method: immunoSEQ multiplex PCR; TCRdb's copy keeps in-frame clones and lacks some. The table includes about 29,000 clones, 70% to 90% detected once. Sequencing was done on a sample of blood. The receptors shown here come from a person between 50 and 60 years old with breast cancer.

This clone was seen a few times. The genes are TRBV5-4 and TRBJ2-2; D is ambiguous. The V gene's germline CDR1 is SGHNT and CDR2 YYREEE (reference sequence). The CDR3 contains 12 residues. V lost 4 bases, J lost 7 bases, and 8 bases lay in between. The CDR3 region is CASSSPGGELFF. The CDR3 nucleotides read TGTGCCAGCAGCAGCCCCGGCGGGGAGCTGTTTTTT.

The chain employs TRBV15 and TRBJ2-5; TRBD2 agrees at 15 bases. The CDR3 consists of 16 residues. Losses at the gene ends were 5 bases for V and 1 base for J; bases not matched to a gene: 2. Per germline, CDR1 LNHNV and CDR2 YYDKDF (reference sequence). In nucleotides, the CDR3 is TGTGCCACCAGCGGACTAGCGGGGGGGGTCCAAGAGACCCAGTACTTC. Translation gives CATSGLAGGVQETQYF.

The CDR3 DNA follows: TGTGCCAGCTCACCTACGCTGACTCCTGAAGCTTTCTTT. It encodes CASSPTLTPEAFF. The genes are TRBV18 and TRBJ1-1, with unresolved D. CDR3 length: 13 amino acids. Trimming removed 3 bases at V and 6 bases at J, with 11 bases between. Looked up from germline, CDR1 is KGHSH and CDR2 is LQKENI.

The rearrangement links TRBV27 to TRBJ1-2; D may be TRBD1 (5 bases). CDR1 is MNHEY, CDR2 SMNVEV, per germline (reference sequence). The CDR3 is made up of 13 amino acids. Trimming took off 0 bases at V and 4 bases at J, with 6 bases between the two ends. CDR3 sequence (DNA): TGTGCCAGCAGTTTATCAGGGACCTATGGCTACACCTTC. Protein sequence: CASSLSGTYGYTF.

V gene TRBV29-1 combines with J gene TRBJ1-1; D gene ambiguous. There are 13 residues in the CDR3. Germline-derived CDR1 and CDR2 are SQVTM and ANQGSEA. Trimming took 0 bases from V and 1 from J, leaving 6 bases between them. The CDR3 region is CSVEEGRNTEAFF. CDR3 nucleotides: TGCAGCGTTGAAGAGGGGAGGAACACTGAAGCTTTCTTT.

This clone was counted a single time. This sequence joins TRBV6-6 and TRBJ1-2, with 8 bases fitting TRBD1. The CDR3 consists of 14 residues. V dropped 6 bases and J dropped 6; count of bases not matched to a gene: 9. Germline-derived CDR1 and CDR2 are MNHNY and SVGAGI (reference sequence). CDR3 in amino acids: CASSRTGSAHGYTF. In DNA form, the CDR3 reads TGTGCCAGCAGCAGGACAGGGTCGGCTCATGGCTACACCTTC.

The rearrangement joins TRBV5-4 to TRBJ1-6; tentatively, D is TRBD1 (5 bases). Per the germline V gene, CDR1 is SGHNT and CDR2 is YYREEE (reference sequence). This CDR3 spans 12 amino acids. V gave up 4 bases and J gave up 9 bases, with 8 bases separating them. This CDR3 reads CASSERGSPLHF. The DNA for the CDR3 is TGTGCCAGCAGCGAAAGGGGTTCACCCCTCCACTTT.

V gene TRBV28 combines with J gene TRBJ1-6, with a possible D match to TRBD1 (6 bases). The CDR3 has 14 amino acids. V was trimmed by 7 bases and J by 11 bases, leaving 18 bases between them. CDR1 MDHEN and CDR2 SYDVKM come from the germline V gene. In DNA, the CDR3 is TGTGCCAGCACCCTTGATACAGGGAGAACACCCCTCCACTTT. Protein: CASTLDTGRTPLHF.

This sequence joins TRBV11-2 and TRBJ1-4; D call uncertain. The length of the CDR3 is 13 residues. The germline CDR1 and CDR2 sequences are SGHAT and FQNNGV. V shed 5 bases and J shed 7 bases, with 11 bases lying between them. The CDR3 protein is CASSRTGREKLFF. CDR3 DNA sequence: TGTGCCAGCAGCCGCACCGGACGTGAAAAACTGTTTTTT.

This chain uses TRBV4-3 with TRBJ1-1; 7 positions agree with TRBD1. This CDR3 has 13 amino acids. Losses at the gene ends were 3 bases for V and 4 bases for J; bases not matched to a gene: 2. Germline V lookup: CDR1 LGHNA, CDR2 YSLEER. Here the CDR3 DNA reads TGCGCCAGCAGCCACAGGGGGACCACTGAAGCTTTCTTT. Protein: CASSHRGTTEAFF.

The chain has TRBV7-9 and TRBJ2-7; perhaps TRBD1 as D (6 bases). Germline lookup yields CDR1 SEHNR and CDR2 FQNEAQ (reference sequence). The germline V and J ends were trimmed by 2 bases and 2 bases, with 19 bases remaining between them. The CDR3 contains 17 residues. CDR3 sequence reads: CASSLPRLAGVTYEQYF. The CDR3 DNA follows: TGTGCCAGCAGCTTACCCCGTTTGGCAGGGGTCACCTACGAGCAGTACTTC.

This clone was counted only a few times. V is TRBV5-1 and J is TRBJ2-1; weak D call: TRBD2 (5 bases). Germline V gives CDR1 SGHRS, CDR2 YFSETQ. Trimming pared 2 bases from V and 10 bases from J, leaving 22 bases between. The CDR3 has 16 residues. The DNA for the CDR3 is TGCGCCAGCAGCTTAGGTCGGCGGCAGCGGCGTACCGAGCAGTTCTTC. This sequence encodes CASSLGRRQRRTEQFF.

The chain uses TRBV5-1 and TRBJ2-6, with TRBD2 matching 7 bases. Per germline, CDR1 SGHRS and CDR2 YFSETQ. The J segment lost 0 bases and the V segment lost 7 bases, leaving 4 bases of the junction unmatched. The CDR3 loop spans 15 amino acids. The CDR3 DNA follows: TGCGCCAGCGGGGCGGGGGACTCTGGGGCCAACGTCCTGACTTTC. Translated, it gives CASGAGDSGANVLTF. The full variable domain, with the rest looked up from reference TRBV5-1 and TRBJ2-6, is KAGVTQTPRYLIKTRGQQVTLSCSPISGHRSVSWYQQTPGQGLQFLFEYFSETQRNKGNFPGRFSGRQFSNSRSEMNVSTLELGDSALYLCASGAGDSGANVLTFGAGSRLTVL.

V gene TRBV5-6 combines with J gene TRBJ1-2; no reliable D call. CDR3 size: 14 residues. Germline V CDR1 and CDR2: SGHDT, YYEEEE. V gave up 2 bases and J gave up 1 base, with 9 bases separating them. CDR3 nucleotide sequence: TGTGCCAGCAGCTTAGGACCGAATAACTATGGCTACACCTTC. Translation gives CASSLGPNNYGYTF.

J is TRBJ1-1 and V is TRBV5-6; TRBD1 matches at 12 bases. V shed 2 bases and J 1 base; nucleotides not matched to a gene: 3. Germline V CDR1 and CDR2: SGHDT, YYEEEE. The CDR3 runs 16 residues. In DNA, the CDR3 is TGTGCCAGCAGCTTCGGGGACAGGGGGCCGAACACTGAAGCTTTCTTT. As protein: CASSFGDRGPNTEAFF.

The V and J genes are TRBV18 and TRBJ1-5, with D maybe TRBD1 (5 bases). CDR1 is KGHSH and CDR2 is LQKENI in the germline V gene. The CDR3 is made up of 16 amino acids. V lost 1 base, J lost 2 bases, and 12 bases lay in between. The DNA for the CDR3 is TGTGCCAGCTCACCACGGGGGGGGGAAGGCAATCAGCCCCAGCATTTT. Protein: CASSPRGGEGNQPQHF. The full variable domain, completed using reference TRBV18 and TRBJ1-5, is NAGVMQNPRHLVRRRGQEARLRCSPMKGHSHVYWYRQLPEEGLKFMVYLQKENIIDESGMPKERFSAEFPKEGPSILRIQQVVRGDSAAYFCASSPRGGEGNQPQHFGDGTRLSIL.

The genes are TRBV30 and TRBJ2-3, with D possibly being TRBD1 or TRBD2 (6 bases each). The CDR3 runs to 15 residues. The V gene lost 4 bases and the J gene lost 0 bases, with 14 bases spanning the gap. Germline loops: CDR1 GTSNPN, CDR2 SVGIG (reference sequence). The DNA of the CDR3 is TGTGCCTGGACCCCCCGGGGGCTCAGCACAGATACGCAGTATTTT. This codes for CAWTPRGLSTDTQYF.

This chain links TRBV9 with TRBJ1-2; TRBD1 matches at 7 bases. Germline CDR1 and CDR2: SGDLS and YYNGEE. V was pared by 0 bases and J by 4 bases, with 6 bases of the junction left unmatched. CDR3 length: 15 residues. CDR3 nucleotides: TGTGCCAGCAGCGTAGACGGGACAGCAACCTATGGCTACACCTTC. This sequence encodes CASSVDGTATYGYTF. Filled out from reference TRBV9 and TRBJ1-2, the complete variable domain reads DSGVTQTPKHLITATGQRVTLRCSPRSGDLSVYWYQQSLDQGLQFLIQYYNGEERAKGNILERFSAQQFPDLHSELNLSSLELGDSALYFCASSVDGTATYGYTFGSGTRLTVV.

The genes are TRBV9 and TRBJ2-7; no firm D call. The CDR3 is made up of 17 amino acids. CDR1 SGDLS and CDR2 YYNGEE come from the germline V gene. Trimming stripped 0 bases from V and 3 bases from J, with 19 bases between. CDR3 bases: TGTGCCAGCAGCGTAGGGGCCCAAGGCCATGGAATCTACGAGCAGTACTTC. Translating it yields CASSVGAQGHGIYEQYF. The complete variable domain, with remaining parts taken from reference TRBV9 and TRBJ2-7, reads DSGVTQTPKHLITATGQRVTLRCSPRSGDLSVYWYQQSLDQGLQFLIQYYNGEERAKGNILERFSAQQFPDLHSELNLSSLELGDSALYFCASSVGAQGHGIYEQYFGPGTRLTVT.

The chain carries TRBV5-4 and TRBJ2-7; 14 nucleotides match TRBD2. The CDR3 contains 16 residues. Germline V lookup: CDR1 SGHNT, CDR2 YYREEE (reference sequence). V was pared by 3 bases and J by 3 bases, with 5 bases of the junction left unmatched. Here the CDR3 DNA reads TGTGCCAGCAGCTCCGGACTAGCGGGAGGACACTACGAGCAGTACTTC. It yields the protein CASSSGLAGGHYEQYF.

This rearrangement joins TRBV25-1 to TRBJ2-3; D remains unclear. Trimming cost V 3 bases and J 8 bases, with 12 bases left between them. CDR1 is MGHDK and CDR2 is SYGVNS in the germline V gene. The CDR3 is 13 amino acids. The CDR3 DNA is TGTGCCAGCAGTGACGACGGTACGGGTACGCAGTATTTT. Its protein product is CASSDDGTGTQYF.

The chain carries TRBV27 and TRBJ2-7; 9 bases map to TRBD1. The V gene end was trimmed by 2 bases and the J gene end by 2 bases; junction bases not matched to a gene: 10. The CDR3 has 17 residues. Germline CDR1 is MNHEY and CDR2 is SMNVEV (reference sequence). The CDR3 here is CASSLKLPGQGTYEQYF. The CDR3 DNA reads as TGTGCCAGCAGTTTAAAACTACCGGGACAGGGTACCTACGAGCAGTACTTC.

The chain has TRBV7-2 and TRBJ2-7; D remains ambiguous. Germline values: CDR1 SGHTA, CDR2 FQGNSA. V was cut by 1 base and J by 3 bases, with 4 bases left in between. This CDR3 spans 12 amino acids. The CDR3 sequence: CASSLVIYEQYF. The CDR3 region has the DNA TGTGCCAGCAGCTTAGTTATCTACGAGCAGTACTTC.